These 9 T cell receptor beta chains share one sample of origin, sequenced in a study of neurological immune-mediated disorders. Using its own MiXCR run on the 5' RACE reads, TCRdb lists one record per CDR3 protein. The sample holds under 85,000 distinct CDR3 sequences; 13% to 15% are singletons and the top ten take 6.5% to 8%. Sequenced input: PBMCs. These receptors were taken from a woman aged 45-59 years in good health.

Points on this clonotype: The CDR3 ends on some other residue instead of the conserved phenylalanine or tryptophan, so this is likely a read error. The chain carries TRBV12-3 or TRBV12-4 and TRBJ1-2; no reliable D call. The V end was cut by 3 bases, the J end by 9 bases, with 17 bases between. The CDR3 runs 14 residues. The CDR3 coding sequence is TGTGCCAGCAGTTTGCCGGTCCTGGGGTATAGCTACACCCTC. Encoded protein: CASSLPVLGYSYTL.

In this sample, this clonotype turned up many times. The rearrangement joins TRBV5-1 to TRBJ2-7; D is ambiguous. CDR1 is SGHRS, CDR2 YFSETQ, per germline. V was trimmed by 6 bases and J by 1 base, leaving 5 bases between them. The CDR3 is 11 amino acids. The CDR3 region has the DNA TGCGCCAGCAAAGGGTCCTACGAGCAGTACTTC. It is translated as CASKGSYEQYF.

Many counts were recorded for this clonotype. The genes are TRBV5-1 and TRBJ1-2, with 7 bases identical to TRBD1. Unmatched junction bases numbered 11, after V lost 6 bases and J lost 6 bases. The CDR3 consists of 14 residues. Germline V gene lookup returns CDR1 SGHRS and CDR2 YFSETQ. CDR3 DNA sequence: TGCGCCAGCACCAGGGACAGTCCCTCGGATGGCTACACCTTC. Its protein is CASTRDSPSDGYTF. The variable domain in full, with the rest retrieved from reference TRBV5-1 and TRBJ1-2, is KAGVTQTPRYLIKTRGQQVTLSCSPISGHRSVSWYQQTPGQGLQFLFEYFSETQRNKGNFPGRFSGRQFSNSRSEMNVSTLELGDSALYLCASTRDSPSDGYTFGSGTRLTVV.

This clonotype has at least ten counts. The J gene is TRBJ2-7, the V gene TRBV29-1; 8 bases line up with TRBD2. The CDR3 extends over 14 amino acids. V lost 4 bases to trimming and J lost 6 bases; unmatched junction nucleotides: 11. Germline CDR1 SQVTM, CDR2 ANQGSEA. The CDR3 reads CSVGVSAGGFEQYF. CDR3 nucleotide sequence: TGCAGCGTTGGGGTTTCGGCGGGAGGTTTCGAGCAGTACTTC.

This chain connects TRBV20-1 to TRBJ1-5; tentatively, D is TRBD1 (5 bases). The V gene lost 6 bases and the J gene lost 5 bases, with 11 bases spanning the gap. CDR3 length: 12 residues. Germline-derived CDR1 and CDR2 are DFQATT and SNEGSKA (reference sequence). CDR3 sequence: CSARQSDQPQHF. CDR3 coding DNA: TGCAGTGCGAGACAGTCCGATCAGCCCCAGCATTTT.

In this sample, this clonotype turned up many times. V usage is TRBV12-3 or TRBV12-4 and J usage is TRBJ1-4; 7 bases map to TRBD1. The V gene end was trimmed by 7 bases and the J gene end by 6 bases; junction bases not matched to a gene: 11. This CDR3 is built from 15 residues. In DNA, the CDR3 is TGTGCCAGCACCCCGCATCGGACAGGAGATGAAAAACTGTTTTTT. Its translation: CASTPHRTGDEKLFF.

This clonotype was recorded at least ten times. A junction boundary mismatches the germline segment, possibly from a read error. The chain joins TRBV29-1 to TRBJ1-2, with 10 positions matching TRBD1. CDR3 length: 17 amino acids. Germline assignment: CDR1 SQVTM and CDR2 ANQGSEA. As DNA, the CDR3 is TGCAGCGTTCAAGAATGGGGGGTCGGGGACAGGGGATATGGCTACACCTTC. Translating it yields CSVQEWGVGDRGYGYTF.

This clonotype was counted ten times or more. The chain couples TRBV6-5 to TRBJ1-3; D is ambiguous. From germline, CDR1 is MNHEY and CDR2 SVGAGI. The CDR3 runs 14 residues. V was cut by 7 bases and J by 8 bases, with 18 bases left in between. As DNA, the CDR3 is TGTGCCAGCACCAAACGAGGCCGCGGGGACACCATATATTTT. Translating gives CASTKRGRGDTIYF.

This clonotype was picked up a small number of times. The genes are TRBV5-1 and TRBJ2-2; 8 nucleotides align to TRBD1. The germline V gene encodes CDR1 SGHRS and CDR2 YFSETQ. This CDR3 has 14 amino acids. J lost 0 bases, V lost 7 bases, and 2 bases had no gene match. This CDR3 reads CASQTGANTGELFF. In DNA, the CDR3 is TGCGCCAGCCAGACAGGGGCGAACACCGGGGAGCTGTTTTTT.